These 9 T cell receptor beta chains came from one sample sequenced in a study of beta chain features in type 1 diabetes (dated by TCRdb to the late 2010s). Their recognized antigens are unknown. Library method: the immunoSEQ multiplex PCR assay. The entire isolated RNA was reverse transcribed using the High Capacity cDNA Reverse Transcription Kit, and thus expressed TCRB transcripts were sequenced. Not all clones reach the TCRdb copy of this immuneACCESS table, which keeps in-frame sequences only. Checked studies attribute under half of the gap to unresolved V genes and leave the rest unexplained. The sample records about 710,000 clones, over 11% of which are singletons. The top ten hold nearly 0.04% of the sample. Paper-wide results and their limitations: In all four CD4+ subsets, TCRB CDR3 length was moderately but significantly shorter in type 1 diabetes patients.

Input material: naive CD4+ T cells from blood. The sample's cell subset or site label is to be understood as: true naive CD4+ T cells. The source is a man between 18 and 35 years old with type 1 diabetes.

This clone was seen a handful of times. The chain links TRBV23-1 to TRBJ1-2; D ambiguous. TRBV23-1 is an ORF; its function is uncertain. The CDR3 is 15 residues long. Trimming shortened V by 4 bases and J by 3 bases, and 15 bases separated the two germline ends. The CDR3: CASSRAKDGDYGYTF. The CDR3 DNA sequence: TGCGCCAGCAGTCGTGCAAAGGACGGAGACTATGGCTACACCTTC.

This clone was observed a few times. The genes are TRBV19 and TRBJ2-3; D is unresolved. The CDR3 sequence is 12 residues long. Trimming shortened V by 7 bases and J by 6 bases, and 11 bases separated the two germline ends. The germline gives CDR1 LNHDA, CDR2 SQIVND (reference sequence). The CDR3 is CASTYSGDTQYF. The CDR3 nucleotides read TGTGCCAGTACCTATAGTGGGGATACGCAGTATTTT.

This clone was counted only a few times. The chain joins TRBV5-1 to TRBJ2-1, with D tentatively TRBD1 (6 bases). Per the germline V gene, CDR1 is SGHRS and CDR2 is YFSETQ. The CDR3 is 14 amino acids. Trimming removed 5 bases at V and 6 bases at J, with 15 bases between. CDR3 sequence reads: CASSYGQNSNEQFF. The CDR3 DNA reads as TGCGCCAGCAGTTACGGACAGAACTCCAATGAGCAGTTCTTC. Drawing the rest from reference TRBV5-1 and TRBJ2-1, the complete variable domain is KAGVTQTPRYLIKTRGQQVTLSCSPISGHRSVSWYQQTPGQGLQFLFEYFSETQRNKGNFPGRFSGRQFSNSRSEMNVSTLELGDSALYLCASSYGQNSNEQFFGPGTRLTVL.

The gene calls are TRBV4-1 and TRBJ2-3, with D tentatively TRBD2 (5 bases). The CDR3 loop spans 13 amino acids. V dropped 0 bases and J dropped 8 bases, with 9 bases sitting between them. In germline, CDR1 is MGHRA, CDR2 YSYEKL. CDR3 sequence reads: CASSQDREGTQYF. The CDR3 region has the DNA TGCGCCAGCAGCCAAGATCGAGAGGGTACGCAGTATTTT.

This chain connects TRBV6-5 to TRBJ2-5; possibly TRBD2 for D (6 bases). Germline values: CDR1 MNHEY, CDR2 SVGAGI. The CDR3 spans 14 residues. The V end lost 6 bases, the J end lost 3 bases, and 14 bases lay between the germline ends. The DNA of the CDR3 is TGTGCCAGCAGCCGAGGGCGGGAAAAAGAGACCCAGTACTTC. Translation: CASSRGREKETQYF.

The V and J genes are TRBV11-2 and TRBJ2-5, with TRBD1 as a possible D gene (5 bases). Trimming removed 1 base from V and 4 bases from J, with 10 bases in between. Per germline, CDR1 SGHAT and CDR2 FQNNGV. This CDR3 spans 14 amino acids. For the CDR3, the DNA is TGTGCCAGCAGCTTAGGGGGCGGTCGAGAGACCCAGTACTTC. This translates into CASSLGGGRETQYF.

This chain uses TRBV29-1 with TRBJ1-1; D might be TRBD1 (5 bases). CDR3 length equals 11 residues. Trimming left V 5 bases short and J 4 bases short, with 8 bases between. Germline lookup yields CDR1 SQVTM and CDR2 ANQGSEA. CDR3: CSVRGGTEAFF. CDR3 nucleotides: TGCAGCGTTCGGGGGGGCACTGAAGCTTTCTTT.

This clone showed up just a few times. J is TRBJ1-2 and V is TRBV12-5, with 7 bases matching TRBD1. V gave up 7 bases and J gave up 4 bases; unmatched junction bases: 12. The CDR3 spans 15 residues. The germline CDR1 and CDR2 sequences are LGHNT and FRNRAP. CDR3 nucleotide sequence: TGTGCTAGTGCCCCAGGGGGGGACGGGGTCTATGGCTACACCTTC. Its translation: CASAPGGDGVYGYTF.

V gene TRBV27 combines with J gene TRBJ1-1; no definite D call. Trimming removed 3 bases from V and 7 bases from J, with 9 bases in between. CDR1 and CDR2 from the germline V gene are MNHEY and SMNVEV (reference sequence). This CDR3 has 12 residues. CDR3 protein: CASSFSYGEAFF. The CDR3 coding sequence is TGTGCCAGCAGTTTCTCCTACGGTGAAGCTTTCTTT.